The clone carrying this T cell receptor (beta chain) was seen a handful of times. Antigen unknown. This entry comes from a study of T cell repertoires in cytomegalovirus infection. Study at large: It was the public TCR beta signatures that indicated both CMV infection and matching HLA type. Overall study findings and caveats: Summed frequency of public TCR beta families distinguished CMV carriers with the relevant HLA. Predominance within the ex vivo response was attributable to HLA-C-restricted CMV-specific TCR beta clonotypes.

TCRdb reprocessed the reads with MiXCR, giving one entry per CDR3 protein. Of approximately 250,000 distinct CDR3 sequences listed, roughly 22% are singletons. The source is a human donor in good health (CMV status not recorded). Some clones in this sample may be carry-over from other donors' samples. What was sequenced was CD8+ T cells from PBMCs.

In nucleotides, the CDR3 is TGTGCCAGCAGTCCAGGGGTTACTAGCAATCAGCCCCAGCATTTT. Encoded protein: CASSPGVTSNQPQHF. J is TRBJ1-5 and V is TRBV12-3 or TRBV12-4; perhaps TRBD1 as D (6 bases). Trimming shortened V by 5 bases and J by 0 bases, and 11 bases separated the two germline ends. The CDR3 length is 15 residues.